Listed below are T cell receptor beta chains from one sample, sequenced in a study of identical twins. Using its own MiXCR run on the 5' RACE reads, TCRdb lists one record per CDR3 protein. The table shows 1.5 million to 2 million distinct CDR3 sequences, with around 33% occurring only once. Sequencing was done on a sample of cord blood. Receptors originate from a newborn girl in good health. The CDR3 runs from the conserved cysteine through the conserved F or W. Each record gives: V gene, D gene, CDR3 protein. A D gene is named only where the DNA matches it firmly.

TRBV5-1,TRBD2,CASSLPSGKSSSYNEQFF
TRBV20-1,TRBD1,CSASSGFTGVDTQYF
TRBV6-5,NA,CASSYSNRAGTEAFF
TRBV3-1,NA,CASGQDSRTDTQYF
TRBV20-1,NA,CSARDLPTWGPRQETQYF
TRBV20-1,NA,CSARPGSGSNQPQHF
TRBV4-1,TRBD1,CASSVRTGLGKETQYF
TRBV28,NA,CASSLLPNYGYTF
TRBV20-1,NA,CSAIFQFSEAFF
TRBV5-1,TRBD1,CASSLAGTGWHTEAFF